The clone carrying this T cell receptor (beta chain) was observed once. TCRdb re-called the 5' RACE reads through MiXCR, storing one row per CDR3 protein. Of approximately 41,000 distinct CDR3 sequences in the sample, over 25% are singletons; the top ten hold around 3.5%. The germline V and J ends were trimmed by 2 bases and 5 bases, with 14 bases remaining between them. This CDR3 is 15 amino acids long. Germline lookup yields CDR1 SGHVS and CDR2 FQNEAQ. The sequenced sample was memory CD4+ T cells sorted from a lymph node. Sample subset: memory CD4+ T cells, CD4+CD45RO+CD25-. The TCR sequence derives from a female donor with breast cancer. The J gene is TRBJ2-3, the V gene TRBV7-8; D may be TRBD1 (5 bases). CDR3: CASSLSPAGKDTQYF. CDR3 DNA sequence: TGTGCCAGCAGCTTAAGCCCGGCAGGGAAAGATACGCAGTATTTT.